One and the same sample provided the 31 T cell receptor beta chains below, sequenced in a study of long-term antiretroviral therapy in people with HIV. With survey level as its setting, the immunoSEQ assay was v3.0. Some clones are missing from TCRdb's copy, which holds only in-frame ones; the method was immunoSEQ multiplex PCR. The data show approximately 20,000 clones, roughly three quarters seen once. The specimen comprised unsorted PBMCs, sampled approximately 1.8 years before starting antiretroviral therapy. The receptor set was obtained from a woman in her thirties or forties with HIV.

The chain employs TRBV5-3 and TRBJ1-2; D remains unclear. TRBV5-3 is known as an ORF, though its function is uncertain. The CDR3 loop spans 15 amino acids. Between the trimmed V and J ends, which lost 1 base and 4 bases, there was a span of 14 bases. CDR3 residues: CARSLWVGGPYGYTF. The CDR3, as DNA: TGTGCCAGAAGCTTGTGGGTAGGAGGTCCCTATGGCTACACCTTC.

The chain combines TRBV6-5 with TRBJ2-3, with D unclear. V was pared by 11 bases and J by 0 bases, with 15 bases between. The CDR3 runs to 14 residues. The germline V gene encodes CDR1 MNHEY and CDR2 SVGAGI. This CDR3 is CAAKASYSTDTQYF. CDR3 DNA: TGTGCCGCCAAGGCCAGCTATAGCACAGATACGCAGTATTTT.

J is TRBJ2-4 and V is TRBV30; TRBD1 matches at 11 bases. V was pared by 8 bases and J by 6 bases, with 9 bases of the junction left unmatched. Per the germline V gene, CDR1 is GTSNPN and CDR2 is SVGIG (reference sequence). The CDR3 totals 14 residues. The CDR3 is CAGTGGITGNIQYF. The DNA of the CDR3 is TGTGCCGGGACAGGGGGGATCACGGGAAACATTCAGTACTTC.

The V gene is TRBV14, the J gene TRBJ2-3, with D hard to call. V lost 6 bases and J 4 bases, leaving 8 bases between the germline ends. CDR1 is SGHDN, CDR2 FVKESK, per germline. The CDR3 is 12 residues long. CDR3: CASSLDSDTQYF. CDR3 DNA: TGTGCCAGCAGTCTAGACTCAGATACGCAGTATTTT.

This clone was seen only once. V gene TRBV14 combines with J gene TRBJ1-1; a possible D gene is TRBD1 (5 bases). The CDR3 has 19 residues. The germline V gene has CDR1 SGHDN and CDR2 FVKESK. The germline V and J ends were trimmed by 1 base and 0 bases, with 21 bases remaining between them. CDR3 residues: CASSQAYQGYGWMNTEAFF. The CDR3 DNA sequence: TGTGCCAGCAGCCAAGCATATCAGGGTTATGGATGGATGAACACTGAAGCTTTCTTT.

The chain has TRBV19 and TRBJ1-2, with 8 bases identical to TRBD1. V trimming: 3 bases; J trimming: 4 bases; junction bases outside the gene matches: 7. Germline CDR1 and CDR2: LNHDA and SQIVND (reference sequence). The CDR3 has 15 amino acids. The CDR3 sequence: CASSIGGTGVYGYTF. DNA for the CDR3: TGTGCCAGTAGTATCGGGGGGACAGGAGTCTATGGCTACACCTTC.

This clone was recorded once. This chain's CDR3 is CASSFGSGYEQYF. CDR3 bases: TGTGCCAGCAGTTTTGGGTCCGGCTACGAGCAGTACTTC. The rearrangement uses TRBV27 and TRBJ2-7; D remains ambiguous. The germline gives CDR1 MNHEY, CDR2 SMNVEV (reference sequence). Trimming cost V 3 bases and J 3 bases, with 9 bases left between them. The CDR3 covers 13 residues.

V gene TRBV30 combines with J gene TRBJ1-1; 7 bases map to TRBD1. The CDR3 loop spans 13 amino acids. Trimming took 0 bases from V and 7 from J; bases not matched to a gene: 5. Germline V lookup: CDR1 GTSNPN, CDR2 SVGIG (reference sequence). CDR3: CAWSVRQGLEAFF. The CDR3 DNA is TGTGCCTGGAGTGTACGACAGGGACTTGAAGCTTTCTTT.

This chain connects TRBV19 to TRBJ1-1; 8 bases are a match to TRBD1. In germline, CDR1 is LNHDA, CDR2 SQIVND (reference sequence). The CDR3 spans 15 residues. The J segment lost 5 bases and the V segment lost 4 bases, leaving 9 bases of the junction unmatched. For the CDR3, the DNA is TGTGCCAGTAGTACGAGGACAGGGTTAAGAACTGAAGCTTTCTTT. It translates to CASSTRTGLRTEAFF.

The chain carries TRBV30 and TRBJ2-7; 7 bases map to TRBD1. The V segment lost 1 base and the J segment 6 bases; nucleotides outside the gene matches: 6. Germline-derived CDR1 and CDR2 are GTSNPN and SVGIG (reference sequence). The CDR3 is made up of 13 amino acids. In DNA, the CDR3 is TGTGCCTGGAGTGCGGACAGGTCAGGCGAGCAGTACTTC. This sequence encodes CAWSADRSGEQYF.

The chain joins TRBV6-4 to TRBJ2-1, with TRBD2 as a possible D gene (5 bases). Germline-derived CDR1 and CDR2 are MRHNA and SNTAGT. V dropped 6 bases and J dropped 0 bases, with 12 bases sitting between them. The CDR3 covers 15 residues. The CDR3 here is CASSPASSSYNEQFF. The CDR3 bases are TGTGCCAGCAGCCCCGCTAGCAGCTCCTACAATGAGCAGTTCTTC.

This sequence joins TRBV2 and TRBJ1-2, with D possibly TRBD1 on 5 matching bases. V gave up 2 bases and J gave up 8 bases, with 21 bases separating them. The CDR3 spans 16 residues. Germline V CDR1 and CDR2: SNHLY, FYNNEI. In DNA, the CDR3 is TGTGCCAGCAGTGAACTGGGGGAGGGAGCCTATTTGGGCTACACCTTC. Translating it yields CASSELGEGAYLGYTF.

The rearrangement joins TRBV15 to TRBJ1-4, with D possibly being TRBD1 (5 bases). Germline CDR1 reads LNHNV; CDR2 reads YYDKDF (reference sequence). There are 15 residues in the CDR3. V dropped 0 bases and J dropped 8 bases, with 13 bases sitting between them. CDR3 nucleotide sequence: TGTGCCACCAGCAGAGATAGGGCAGGGAAAGAAAAACTGTTTTTT. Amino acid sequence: CATSRDRAGKEKLFF.

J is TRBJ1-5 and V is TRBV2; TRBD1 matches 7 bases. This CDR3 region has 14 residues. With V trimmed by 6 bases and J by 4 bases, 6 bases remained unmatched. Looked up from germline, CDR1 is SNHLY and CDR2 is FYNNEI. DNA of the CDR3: TGTGCCAGCAGACCCGACAGGGCGAATCAGCCCCAGCATTTT. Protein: CASRPDRANQPQHF.

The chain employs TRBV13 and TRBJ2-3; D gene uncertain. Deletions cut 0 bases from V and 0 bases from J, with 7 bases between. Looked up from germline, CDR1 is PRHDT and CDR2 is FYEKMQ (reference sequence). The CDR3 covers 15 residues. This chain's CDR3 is CASSLGSHSTDTQYF. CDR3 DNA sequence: TGTGCCAGCAGCTTAGGGAGCCATAGCACAGATACGCAGTATTTT. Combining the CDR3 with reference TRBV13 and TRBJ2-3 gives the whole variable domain AAGVIQSPRHLIKEKRETATLKCYPIPRHDTVYWYQQGPGQDPQFLISFYEKMQSDKGSIPDRFSAQQFSDYHSELNMSSLELGDSALYFCASSLGSHSTDTQYFGPGTRLTVL.

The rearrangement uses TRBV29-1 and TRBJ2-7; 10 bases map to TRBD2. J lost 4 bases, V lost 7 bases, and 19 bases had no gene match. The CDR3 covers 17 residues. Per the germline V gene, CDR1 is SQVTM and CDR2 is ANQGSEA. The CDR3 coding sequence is TGCAGCGGGGGCCTGAGCGGGAGGGCCGTCTGCGAGTACGAGCAGTACTTC. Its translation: CSGGLSGRAVCEYEQYF.

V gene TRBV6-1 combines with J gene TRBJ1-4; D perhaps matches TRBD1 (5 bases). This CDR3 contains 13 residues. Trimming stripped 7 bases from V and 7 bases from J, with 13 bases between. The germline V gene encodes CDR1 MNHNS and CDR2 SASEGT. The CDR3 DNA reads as TGTGCCAGCAAGAGTCGGGGCGGTGAAAAACTGTTTTTT. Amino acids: CASKSRGGEKLFF.

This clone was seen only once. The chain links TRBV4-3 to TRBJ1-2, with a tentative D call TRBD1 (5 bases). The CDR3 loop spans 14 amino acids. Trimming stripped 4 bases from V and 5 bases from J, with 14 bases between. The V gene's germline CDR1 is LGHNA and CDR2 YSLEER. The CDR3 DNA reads TGCGCCAGCAGCCCCGGGGGGAGGGGATATGGCTACACCTTC. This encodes CASSPGGRGYGYTF.

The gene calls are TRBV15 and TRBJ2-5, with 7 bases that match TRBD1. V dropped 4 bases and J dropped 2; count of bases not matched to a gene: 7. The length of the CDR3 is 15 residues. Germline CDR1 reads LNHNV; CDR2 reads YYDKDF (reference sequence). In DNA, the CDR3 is TGTGCCACCAGCAATGGGGCAGGGGGACAAGAGACCCAGTACTTC. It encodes CATSNGAGGQETQYF.

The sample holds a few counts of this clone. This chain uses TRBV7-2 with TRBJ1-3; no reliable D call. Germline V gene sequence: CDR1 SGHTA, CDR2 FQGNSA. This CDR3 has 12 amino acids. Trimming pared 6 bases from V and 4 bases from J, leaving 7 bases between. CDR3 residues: CASRPPGNTIYF. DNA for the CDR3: TGTGCCAGCAGACCTCCCGGAAACACCATATATTTT.

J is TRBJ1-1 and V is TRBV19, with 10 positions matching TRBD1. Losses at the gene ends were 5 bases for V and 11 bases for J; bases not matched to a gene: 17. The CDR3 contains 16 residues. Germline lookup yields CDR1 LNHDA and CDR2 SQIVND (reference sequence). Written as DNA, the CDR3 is TGTGCCAGTAGTCCTATGGACAGGGGGGACGTAAGGGGCGCTTTCTTT. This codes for CASSPMDRGDVRGAFF. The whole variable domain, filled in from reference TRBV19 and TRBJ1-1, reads DGGITQSPKYLFRKEGQNVTLSCEQNLNHDAMYWYRQDPGQGLRLIYYSQIVNDFQKGDIAEGYSVSREKKESFPLTVTSAQKNPTAFYLCASSPMDRGDVRGAFFGQGTRLTVV.

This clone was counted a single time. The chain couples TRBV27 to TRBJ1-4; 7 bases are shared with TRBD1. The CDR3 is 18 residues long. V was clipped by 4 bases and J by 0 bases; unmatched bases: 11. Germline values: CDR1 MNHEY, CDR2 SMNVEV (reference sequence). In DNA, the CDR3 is TGTGCCAGCAGTTCTCTCGGACAGGTCGAGACAACTAATGAAAAACTGTTTTTT. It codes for CASSSLGQVETTNEKLFF.

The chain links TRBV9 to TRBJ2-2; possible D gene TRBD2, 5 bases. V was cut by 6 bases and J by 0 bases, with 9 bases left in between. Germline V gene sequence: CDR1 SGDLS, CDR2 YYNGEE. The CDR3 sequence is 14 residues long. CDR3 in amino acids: CASKRLANTGELFF. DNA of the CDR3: TGTGCCAGCAAGCGGCTAGCGAACACCGGGGAGCTGTTTTTT.

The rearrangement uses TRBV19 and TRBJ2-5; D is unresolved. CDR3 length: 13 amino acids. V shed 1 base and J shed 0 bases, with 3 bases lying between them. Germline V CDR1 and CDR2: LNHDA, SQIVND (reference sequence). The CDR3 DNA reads TGTGCCAGTAGTATAGGAGACCAAGAGACCCAGTACTTC. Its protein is CASSIGDQETQYF.

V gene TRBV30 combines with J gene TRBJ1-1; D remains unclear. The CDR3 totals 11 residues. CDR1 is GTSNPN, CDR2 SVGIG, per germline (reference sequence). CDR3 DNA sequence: TGTAGTGGACGGATGAACACTGAAGCTTTCTTT. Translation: CSGRMNTEAFF.

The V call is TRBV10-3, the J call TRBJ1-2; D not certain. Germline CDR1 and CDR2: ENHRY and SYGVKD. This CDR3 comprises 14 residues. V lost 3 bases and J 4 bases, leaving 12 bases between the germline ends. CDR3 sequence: CAISELGPGYGYTF. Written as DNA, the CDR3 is TGTGCCATCAGTGAACTGGGCCCGGGCTATGGCTACACCTTC.

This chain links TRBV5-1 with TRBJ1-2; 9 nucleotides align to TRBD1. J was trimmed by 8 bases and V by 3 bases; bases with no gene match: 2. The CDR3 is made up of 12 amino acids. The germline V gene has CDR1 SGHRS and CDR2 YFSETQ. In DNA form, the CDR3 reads TGCGCCAGCAGCTGGGACAGGGACGGCTACACCTTC. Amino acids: CASSWDRDGYTF.

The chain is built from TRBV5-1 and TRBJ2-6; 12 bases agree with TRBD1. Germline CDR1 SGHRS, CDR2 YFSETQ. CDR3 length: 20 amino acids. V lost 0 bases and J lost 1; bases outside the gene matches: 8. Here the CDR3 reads CASSLGDRGRDRSGANVLTF. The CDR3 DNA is TGCGCCAGCAGCTTGGGGGACAGGGGGCGCGATAGGTCTGGGGCCAACGTCCTGACTTTC.

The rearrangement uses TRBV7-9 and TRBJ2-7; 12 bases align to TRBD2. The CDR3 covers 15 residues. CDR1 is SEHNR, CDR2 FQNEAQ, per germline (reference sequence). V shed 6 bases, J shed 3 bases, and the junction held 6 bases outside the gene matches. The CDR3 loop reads CASRETSGSLYEQYF. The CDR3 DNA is TGTGCCAGCAGGGAGACTAGCGGGAGTCTCTACGAGCAGTACTTC.

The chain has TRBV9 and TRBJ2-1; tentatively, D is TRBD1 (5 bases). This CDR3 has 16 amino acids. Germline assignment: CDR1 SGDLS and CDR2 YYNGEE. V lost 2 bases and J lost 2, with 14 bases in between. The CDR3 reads CASSVEDRGPYNEQFF. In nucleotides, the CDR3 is TGTGCCAGCAGCGTTGAAGACAGAGGCCCCTACAATGAGCAGTTCTTC.

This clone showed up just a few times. The CDR3 region has the DNA TGTGCCAGCAGCCTAACCTCGGGACAGGGCTACGAGCAGTACTTC. Protein sequence: CASSLTSGQGYEQYF. This rearrangement joins TRBV7-8 to TRBJ2-7, with TRBD1 matching over 9 bases. Trimming cost V 5 bases and J 3 bases; bases outside gene matches: 8. Germline V CDR1 and CDR2: SGHVS, FQNEAQ. CDR3 length: 15 amino acids.